This TCR beta chain was recovered during a study of neurological immune-mediated disorders. This clonotype was seen a handful of times. CDR1 and CDR2 from the germline V gene are SGHTA and FQGNSA. The CDR3 runs 16 residues. After removal of 1 base from V and 7 bases from J, the junction contained 9 bases not matched to a gene. Unsorted libraries were generated from 2 million PBMCs held at -80 degrees C. TCRdb re-called the 5' RACE reads through MiXCR, storing one row per CDR3 protein. In the table there are 50,000 or so distinct CDR3 sequences, about a tenth of which are singletons. The chain links TRBV7-2 to TRBJ2-5; 10 positions match TRBD2. Sequencing was carried out using PBMCs. The receptor's source is a woman between 35 and 50 years old with HTLV-1-associated myelopathy (HAM/TSP). CDR3 in amino acids: CASSLDVSGGGRTQYF. The CDR3 bases are TGTGCCAGCAGCTTAGACGTCAGCGGGGGGGGTAGGACCCAGTACTTC.